These T cell receptor beta chains were read from a single sample in a study of blood T cell repertoires in COVID-19. Sequenced by immunoSEQ multiplex PCR; TCRdb stores in-frame clones only, minus some. The sample yields about 250,000 clones, around 82% seen once. Sequences were obtained from peripheral blood. These receptor sequences come from a human donor with COVID-19, enrolled during active disease. The donor label of this sample is uncertain. Each CDR3 is given with its conserved first and last residue. The order of the fields is V gene, D gene, clone size, J gene, CDR3 protein, CDR3 DNA. A D gene is named only where the DNA matches it firmly. A row's size may be missing; if present it is once, few, many or a size class.

V: TRBV15; D: -; size: -; J: TRBJ2-7; CDR3: CATSSPPRDVEGGEQYF; DNA: TGTGCCACCAGCAGCCCCCCTAGGGACGTCGAGGGGGGGGAGCAGTACTTC
V: TRBV24-1; D: TRBD2; size: -; J: TRBJ2-2; CDR3: CATSESSGRPNTGELFF; DNA: TGTGCCACCAGTGAGAGTAGCGGGAGGCCGAACACCGGGGAGCTGTTTTTT
V: TRBV7-8; D: -; size: -; J: TRBJ1-1; CDR3: CASSRTRQSTEAFF; DNA: TGTGCCAGCAGCCGGACTCGACAGAGCACTGAAGCTTTCTTT
V: TRBV9; D: TRBD1; size: -; J: TRBJ1-3; CDR3: CASSVTGERSGNTIYF; DNA: TGTGCCAGCAGCGTAACAGGGGAGCGGTCTGGAAACACCATATATTTT
V: TRBV29-1; D: TRBD1; size: -; J: TRBJ1-5; CDR3: CSARTGGNQPQHF; DNA: TGCAGCGCACGGACAGGGGGCAATCAGCCCCAGCATTTT
V: TRBV5-1; D: TRBD1; size: -; J: TRBJ2-7; CDR3: CASSGSGQGASVEQYF; DNA: TGCGCCAGCTCAGGATCGGGACAGGGGGCATCTGTCGAGCAGTACTTC
V: TRBV10-3; D: -; size: -; J: TRBJ2-5; CDR3: CATFQETQYF; DNA: TGTGCCACCTTCCAAGAGACCCAGTACTTC
V: TRBV28; D: TRBD2; size: -; J: TRBJ2-7; CDR3: CASSYLSSGRAQYF; DNA: TGTGCCAGCAGCTACCTCTCTAGCGGGAGGGCGCAGTACTTC
V: TRBV5-4; D: -; size: -; J: TRBJ1-1; CDR3: CASSLTGLTEAFF; DNA: TGTGCCAGCAGCTTGACAGGGTTAACTGAAGCTTTCTTT
V: TRBV6-5; D: -; size: -; J: TRBJ1-2; CDR3: CASSYSTGSSYGYTF; DNA: TGTGCCAGCAGTTACTCAACAGGGTCCTCCTATGGCTACACCTTC
V: TRBV6-4; D: TRBD1; size: -; J: TRBJ2-1; CDR3: CASRVPGQRINEQFF; DNA: TGTGCCAGCAGGGTTCCGGGACAGCGCATCAATGAGCAGTTCTTC
V: TRBV3-1/TRBV3-2; D: TRBD2; size: -; J: TRBJ2-3; CDR3: CASSLRWGVGLAGEVDTQYF; DNA: TGTGCCAGCAGCCTCCGCTGGGGAGTTGGACTAGCGGGAGAGGTAGATACGCAGTATTTT
V: TRBV29-1; D: TRBD1; size: -; J: TRBJ2-7; CDR3: CSVEGTGAFYEQYF; DNA: TGCAGCGTTGAGGGGACAGGGGCTTTTTACGAGCAGTACTTC
V: TRBV19; D: TRBD1; size: -; J: TRBJ1-1; CDR3: CASSSPRDRINTEAFF; DNA: TGTGCCAGTAGTAGCCCTCGGGACAGGATCAACACTGAAGCTTTCTTT
V: TRBV13; D: -; size: once; J: TRBJ2-2; CDR3: CASSLSVVASAGELFF; DNA: TGTGCCAGCAGCTTATCCGTGGTAGCGAGCGCCGGGGAGCTGTTTTTT
V: TRBV27; D: TRBD1; size: -; J: TRBJ1-2; CDR3: CASSLGQGDGYTF; DNA: TGTGCCAGCAGTTTAGGACAGGGGGATGGCTACACCTTC
V: TRBV7-2; D: TRBD2; size: -; J: TRBJ2-1; CDR3: CASSRTSGSSYNEQFF; DNA: TGTGCCAGCAGCCGGACTAGCGGGAGCTCCTACAATGAGCAGTTCTTC
V: TRBV2; D: -; size: -; J: TRBJ2-1; CDR3: CASSESRTTKTPSYNEQFF; DNA: TGTGCCAGCAGTGAGAGTAGGACAACTAAAACCCCCTCCTACAATGAGCAGTTCTTC
V: TRBV7-9; D: TRBD1; size: -; J: TRBJ1-1; CDR3: CASSPLAGTTGGAFF; DNA: TGTGCCAGCAGCCCTTTAGCGGGGACGACAGGGGGGGCTTTCTTT
V: TRBV5-1; D: -; size: -; J: TRBJ1-1; CDR3: CASSSAAVGVRAFF; DNA: TGCGCCAGCAGCTCGGCCGCCGTAGGGGTTCGAGCTTTCTTT
V: TRBV9; D: TRBD1; size: once; J: TRBJ1-6; CDR3: CASSPGPGQGVSPLHF; DNA: TGTGCCAGCAGCCCAGGCCCAGGACAGGGAGTTTCACCCCTCCACTTT
V: TRBV5-1; D: -; size: -; J: TRBJ1-1; CDR3: CASSLDEGRNTEAFF; DNA: TGCGCCAGCAGCTTGGATGAAGGGAGAAACACTGAAGCTTTCTTT
V: TRBV4-2; D: TRBD1; size: -; J: TRBJ1-5; CDR3: CASSQGTGGQPQHF; DNA: TGTGCCAGCAGCCAAGGGACAGGGGGTCAGCCCCAGCATTTT
V: TRBV28; D: -; size: -; J: TRBJ2-7; CDR3: CASRAAPYEQYF; DNA: TGTGCCAGCAGAGCCGCACCCTACGAGCAGTACTTC
V: TRBV19; D: -; size: -; J: TRBJ1-5; CDR3: CASSTRGSWGNQPQHF; DNA: TGTGCCAGTAGTACCCGAGGGTCGTGGGGCAATCAGCCCCAGCATTTT
V: TRBV5-1; D: TRBD1; size: -; J: TRBJ1-3; CDR3: CASSPQGASGNTIYF; DNA: TGCGCCAGCAGCCCACAGGGGGCCAGTGGAAACACCATATATTTT
V: TRBV19; D: TRBD1; size: -; J: TRBJ2-2; CDR3: CASGQGTRTGELFF; DNA: TGTGCCAGCGGACAGGGGACAAGGACCGGGGAGCTGTTTTTT
V: TRBV5-1; D: -; size: many; J: TRBJ1-1; CDR3: CASSESRPREAFF; DNA: TGCGCCAGCAGCGAGAGCAGACCGCGGGAAGCTTTCTTT
V: TRBV11-1; D: -; size: -; J: TRBJ2-1; CDR3: CASSLSGTFAGNEQFF; DNA: TGTGCCAGCAGCTTGTCCGGGACATTTGCAGGAAATGAGCAGTTCTTC
V: TRBV3-1/TRBV3-2; D: -; size: -; J: TRBJ2-5; CDR3: CASSQDMSQETQYF; DNA: TGTGCCAGCAGCCAAGACATGTCCCAAGAGACCCAGTACTTC